This is a list of T cell receptor beta chains from one sample in a study of T cell responses to AZD1222 COVID-19 vaccine. TCRdb's table, derived via immunoSEQ multiplex PCR, lists solely in-frame clones and lacks some. Of around 180,000 clones listed, 90% were seen once; the top ten hold approximately 3%. The sample here was peripheral blood, taken on day 0 of AZD1222 vaccination. The receptor set was obtained from an adult in good health. Each CDR3 is given with its conserved first and last residue. D genes are given only for firm matches. Clone size is shown for a subset of rows, as once, few, many or a class of expanded clone.

d_call	v_call	cdr3_length	clone_size	j_call	cdr3_nt	cdr3_aa
.	TRBV5-1	16	.	TRBJ1-3	TGCGCCAGCAGCATGGGGGGCGACGGAACTGGAAACACCATATATTTT	CASSMGGDGTGNTIYF
.	TRBV5-6	15	.	TRBJ1-3	TGTGCCAGCAGCATTATATTAGACAGAGGAAACACCATATATTTT	CASSIILDRGNTIYF
.	TRBV2	11	.	TRBJ2-5	TGTGCCAGCACGGTGGCGGAGACCCAGTACTTC	CASTVAETQYF
.	TRBV19	16	.	TRBJ1-1	TGTGCCAGTAGTCGCATGGGGGGCAGGACGAACACTGAAGCTTTCTTT	CASSRMGGRTNTEAFF
.	TRBV7-8	12	.	TRBJ1-5	TGTGCCAGCAGCGGCCTGGGACGGCCCCAGCATTTT	CASSGLGRPQHF
TRBD2	TRBV2	17	.	TRBJ2-3	TGTGCCAGCAGTGGACTAGCGGGGGGCCCTAGCACAGATACGCAGTATTTT	CASSGLAGGPSTDTQYF
.	TRBV27	13	.	TRBJ2-7	TGTGCCAGCAGTTTTGTTCTCGGGTACGAGCAGTACTTC	CASSFVLGYEQYF
.	TRBV4-2	13	.	TRBJ1-1	TGTGCCAGCAGCCAAGCGGATCCAACTGAAGCTTTCTTT	CASSQADPTEAFF
.	TRBV4-2	13	once	TRBJ1-2	TGTGCCAGCAGCCAGCCTCCTAACTATGGCTACACCTTC	CASSQPPNYGYTF
TRBD1	TRBV7-6	12	once	TRBJ1-2	TGTGCCAGCAGCTTCCAAGGGGGCGGCTACACCTTC	CASSFQGGGYTF
TRBD1	TRBV6-5	14	few	TRBJ1-1	TGTGCCAGCAGTCCGCAGGGGGCGGGCACTGAAGCTTTCTTT	CASSPQGAGTEAFF
TRBD1	TRBV5-4	16	once	TRBJ1-4	TGTGCCAGCAGTATTAAGTCGGGACAGGGAGGCGAAAAACTGTTTTTT	CASSIKSGQGGEKLFF
.	TRBV21-1	14	.	TRBJ1-1	TGTGCCAGCAGCATTAAAGGGGTAGGGACTGAAGCTTTCTTT	CASSIKGVGTEAFF
TRBD2	TRBV29-1	17	.	TRBJ2-3	TGCAGCGTTGTCCGACAACTAGCGGGGGCCAGCGGGGATACGCAGTATTTT	CSVVRQLAGASGDTQYF
.	TRBV7-2	15	.	TRBJ1-1	TGTGCCAGCAGCTTAGGGGGGGTAGGGAACACTGAAGCTTTCTTT	CASSLGGVGNTEAFF
.	TRBV3-1/TRBV3-2	14	.	TRBJ2-7	TGTGCCAGCAGCCAAACTGGGGGTTCCTACGAGCAGTACTTC	CASSQTGGSYEQYF
TRBD1	TRBV5-6	17	.	TRBJ2-7	TGTGCCAGCAGCTGGAAGGGACAGGGGATTCAGTCAGCCGAGCAGTACTTC	CASSWKGQGIQSAEQYF
.	TRBV21-1	20	.	TRBJ1-3	TGTGCCAGCAGCAAAATAGGGGACAGGGTACGCGACCTCTCTGGAAACACCATATATTTT	CASSKIGDRVRDLSGNTIYF
.	TRBV5-1	16	.	TRBJ1-3	TGCGCCAGCAGCCCAGGACAGTCGGGCTCTGGAAACACCATATATTTT	CASSPGQSGSGNTIYF
.	TRBV18	15	.	TRBJ1-1	TGTGCCAGCTCAAATTCCCGGACAGCCAACACTGAAGCTTTCTTT	CASSNSRTANTEAFF
.	TRBV3-1/TRBV3-2	12	.	TRBJ2-1	TGTGCCAGCGACTCCATTGGGCATGAGCAGTTCTTC	CASDSIGHEQFF
TRBD1	TRBV19	16	.	TRBJ1-1	TGTGCCAGTAGTATCGTCCCTCAGGGGGCTTGGACTGAAGCTTTCTTT	CASSIVPQGAWTEAFF
TRBD1	TRBV27	13	.	TRBJ1-1	TGTGCCAGCAGTTCCGCAGGGGGGACTGAAGCTTTCTTT	CASSSAGGTEAFF
.	TRBV7-3	13	.	TRBJ2-2	TGTGCCAGCAGCGGGCAAAACACCGGGGAGCTGTTTTTT	CASSGQNTGELFF
.	TRBV23-1	21	.	TRBJ1-6	TGCGCCAGCAGTCAATCGGGGGGGGCGAGGACGTTAAGCTCCTATAATTCACCCCTCCACTTT	CASSQSGGARTLSSYNSPLHF
TRBD1	TRBV2	15	.	TRBJ2-7	TGTGCCAGCATTTGGTTTGAGACAGGGTATGGCGAGCAGTACTTC	CASIWFETGYGEQYF
.	TRBV7-2	12	.	TRBJ1-2	TGTGCCAGCAGCCATTCCTTCTATGGCTACACCTTC	CASSHSFYGYTF
.	TRBV9	16	.	TRBJ2-4	TGTGCCAGCAGCGTAGACGGGGTGTTGGCCAAAAACATTCAGTACTTC	CASSVDGVLAKNIQYF
.	TRBV9	13	.	TRBJ2-7	TGTGCCAGCAGCGTCGGCCTTTCCTACGAGCAGTACTTC	CASSVGLSYEQYF
.	TRBV7-9	14	.	TRBJ2-3	TGTGCCAGCAGCTTAGCGGGCGGCACAGATACGCAGTATTTT	CASSLAGGTDTQYF
.	TRBV6-5	13	.	TRBJ1-2	TGTGCCAGCAGCCCGCCGGGGAACTATGGCTACACCTTC	CASSPPGNYGYTF
.	TRBV27	14	.	TRBJ1-6	TGTGCCAGCAGTTTTTCAGGGGAGAATTCACCCCTCCACTTT	CASSFSGENSPLHF
.	TRBV19	14	.	TRBJ2-7	TGTGCCAGTAGTATAAGCGACACGACCTACGAGCAGTACTTC	CASSISDTTYEQYF
.	TRBV2	15	.	TRBJ1-5	TGTGCCAGCAGCCACCAACAGGAGGCGGGGCAGCCCCAGCATTTT	CASSHQQEAGQPQHF
.	TRBV9	18	.	TRBJ2-2	TGTGCCAGCAGCCCTTTATCTCCCGGGACAAGGGTTTCCGGGGAGCTGTTTTTT	CASSPLSPGTRVSGELFF
TRBD1	TRBV7-8	19	.	TRBJ2-6	TGTGCCAGCAGCTTAGCGACAGGGGGCCGTTTGTCTGGGGCCAACGTCCTGACTTTC	CASSLATGGRLSGANVLTF
TRBD1	TRBV2	16	.	TRBJ1-6	TGTGCCAGCAAGGGAGGGACAGGGAACTCCTATTCACCCCTCCACTTT	CASKGGTGNSYSPLHF
.	TRBV12-3/TRBV12-4	12	.	TRBJ2-7	TGTGCCAGCAGTACCGGGGTGGGAGAGCAGTACTTC	CASSTGVGEQYF
TRBD1	TRBV4-2	13	.	TRBJ1-1	TGTGCCAGCAGCCAATCAGGGGGCACTGAAGCTTTCTTT	CASSQSGGTEAFF
.	TRBV6-1	14	.	TRBJ2-1	TGTGCCAGCAGTGAAGCTCTCGGGGGAAATGAGCAGTTCTTC	CASSEALGGNEQFF
.	TRBV19	14	.	TRBJ1-5	TGTGCCAGTAGTATAGTGGGTGATGGTCAGCCCCAGCATTTT	CASSIVGDGQPQHF
.	TRBV9	14	.	TRBJ1-1	TGTGCCAGCAGCGTAGTGGCGGCTGGAGCTGAAGCTTTCTTT	CASSVVAAGAEAFF
.	TRBV5-4	15	.	TRBJ2-7	TGTGCCAGCAGCCCGGGGTTGGGTTCGCTTTACGAGCAGTACTTC	CASSPGLGSLYEQYF
.	TRBV25-1	12	.	TRBJ2-7	TGTGCCAGCAGTGGAATGGGCTACGAGCAGTACTTC	CASSGMGYEQYF
.	TRBV7-6	15	.	TRBJ2-7	TGTGCCAGCAGCTTAGGACCACTCGAGTCCTACGAGCAGTACTTC	CASSLGPLESYEQYF
.	TRBV5-1	15	.	TRBJ2-1	TGCGCCAGCAGCTGGGCGGACGGGGCGGGTAACGAGCAGTTCTTC	CASSWADGAGNEQFF
.	TRBV27	12	.	TRBJ2-5	TGTGCCAGCAGTTTATCGGGGGAGACCCAGTACTTC	CASSLSGETQYF
.	TRBV5-1	12	once	TRBJ2-7	TGCGCCAGCAGCTTACCAGCTGATGAGCAGTACTTC	CASSLPADEQYF
TRBD1	TRBV5-6	15	.	TRBJ1-2	TGTGCCAGCAGCTCGGATATGGACAGGGGAGATGGCTACACCTTC	CASSSDMDRGDGYTF
TRBD1	TRBV14	16	.	TRBJ1-1	TGTGCCAGCAGCCTTTGGACAGGGGGAGGGACAACTGAAGCTTTCTTT	CASSLWTGGGTTEAFF
.	TRBV4-3	15	.	TRBJ1-2	TGCGCCAGCAGCCAAGATCCCACAGACTTCTATGGCTACACCTTC	CASSQDPTDFYGYTF
.	TRBV19	17	.	TRBJ1-1	TGTGCCAGTACCATAGGGCGGGCCCAGGGCGGGAACACTGAAGCTTTCTTT	CASTIGRAQGGNTEAFF